This record covers a single T cell receptor beta chain. The specificity of this receptor is unknown. Base qualities are missing; no much larger clone stands one base away. V and J are trimmed by 6 bases and 6 bases, and the gene matches miss 8 bases of the junction. CDR1 and CDR2, looked up from the germline V gene, are MDHEN and SYDVKM. Counted from cysteine to phenylalanine, this CDR3 has 16 amino acids. The kept DNA is CDR3 alone, 48 bases in frame from the first base. The sample comes from a study of T cell changes during pregnancy in multiple sclerosis (dated by TCRdb to between 2018 and 2020). A note on the overall study: In women with multiple sclerosis, the researchers looked at how the T cell repertoire shifted as pregnancy progressed.

Library preparation employed the immunoSEQ multiplex PCR assay. TCRdb took this table from immuneACCESS and kept in-frame rearrangements with V and J called. Such tables lack part of the clones; where checked against another copy, unresolved V genes explain under half of the gap, and the rest is unexplained. The sample includes about 41,000 clones, with roughly nine tenths observed a single time. The top ten hold 6.5% to 7.5% of the sample. The rearranged chain carries TRBV28 and TRBJ1-6; 10 of the junction bases match TRBD1. This TCR derives from a female donor with multiple sclerosis, enrolled in a pregnancy study. Specimen: CD8+ T cells from peripheral blood mononuclear cells, collected in the third trimester of pregnancy. Here the CDR3 is given as CASRPDRGVLNSPLHF. The sequenced DNA is TGTGCCAGCAGACCGGACAGGGGGGTTCTTAATTCACCCCTCCACTTT. Reference TRBV28 and TRBJ1-6 proteins supply the regions before and after the CDR3; the full variable domain is: DVKVTQSSRYLVKRTGEKVFLECVQDMDHENMFWYRQDPGLGLRLIYFSYDVKMKEKGDIPEGYSVSREKKERFSLILESASTNQTSMYLCASRPDRGVLNSPLHFGNGTRLTVT.